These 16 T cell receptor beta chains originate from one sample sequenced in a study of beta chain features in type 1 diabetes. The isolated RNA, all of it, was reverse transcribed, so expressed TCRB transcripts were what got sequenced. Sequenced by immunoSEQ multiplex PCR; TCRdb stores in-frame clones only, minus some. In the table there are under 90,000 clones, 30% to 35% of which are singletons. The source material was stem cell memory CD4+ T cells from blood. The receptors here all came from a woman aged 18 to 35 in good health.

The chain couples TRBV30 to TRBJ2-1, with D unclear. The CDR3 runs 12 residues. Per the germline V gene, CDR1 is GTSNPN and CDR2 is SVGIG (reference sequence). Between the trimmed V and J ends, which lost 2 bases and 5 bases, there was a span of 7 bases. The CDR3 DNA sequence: TGTGCCTGGAGTCGCGCAAACAATGAGCAGTTCTTC. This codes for CAWSRANNEQFF.

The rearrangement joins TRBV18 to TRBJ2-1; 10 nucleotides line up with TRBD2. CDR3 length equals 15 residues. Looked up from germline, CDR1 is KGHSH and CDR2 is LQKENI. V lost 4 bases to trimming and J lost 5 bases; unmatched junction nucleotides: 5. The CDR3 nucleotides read TGTGCCAGCTCACTCGCTAGCGGGAGTAACAATGAGCAGTTCTTC. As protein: CASSLASGSNNEQFF. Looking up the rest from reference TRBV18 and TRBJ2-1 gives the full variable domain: NAGVMQNPRHLVRRRGQEARLRCSPMKGHSHVYWYRQLPEEGLKFMVYLQKENIIDESGMPKERFSAEFPKEGPSILRIQQVVRGDSAAYFCASSLASGSNNEQFFGPGTRLTVL.

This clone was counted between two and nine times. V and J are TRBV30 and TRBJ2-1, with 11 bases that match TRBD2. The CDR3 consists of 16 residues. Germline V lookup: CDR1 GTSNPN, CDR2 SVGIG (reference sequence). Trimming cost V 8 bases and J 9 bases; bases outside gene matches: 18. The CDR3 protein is CARAPAALAGVGEQFF. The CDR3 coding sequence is TGTGCCAGGGCCCCTGCGGCACTAGCGGGAGTCGGTGAGCAGTTCTTC.

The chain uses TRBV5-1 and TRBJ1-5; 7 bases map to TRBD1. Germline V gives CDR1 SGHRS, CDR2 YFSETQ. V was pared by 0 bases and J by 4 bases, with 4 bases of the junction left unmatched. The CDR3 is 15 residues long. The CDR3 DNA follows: TGCGCCAGCAGCTTGGGGGACAGACAAAATCAGCCCCAGCATTTT. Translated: CASSLGDRQNQPQHF.

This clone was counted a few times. Here the CDR3 reads CASSWGLAGGSDTQYF. CDR3 nucleotide sequence: TGCGCCAGCAGCTGGGGACTAGCGGGGGGATCAGATACGCAGTATTTT. This chain connects TRBV5-1 to TRBJ2-3; 15 nucleotides line up with TRBD2. The J segment lost 4 bases and the V segment lost 3 bases, leaving 3 bases of the junction unmatched. CDR1 SGHRS and CDR2 YFSETQ come from the germline V gene. The CDR3 totals 16 residues.

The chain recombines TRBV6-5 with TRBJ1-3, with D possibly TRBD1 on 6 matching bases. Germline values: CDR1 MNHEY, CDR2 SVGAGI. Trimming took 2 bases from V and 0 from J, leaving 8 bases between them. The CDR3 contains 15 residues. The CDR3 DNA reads TGTGCCAGCAGTTACGGGGGCACCTCTGGAAACACCATATATTTT. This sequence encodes CASSYGGTSGNTIYF.

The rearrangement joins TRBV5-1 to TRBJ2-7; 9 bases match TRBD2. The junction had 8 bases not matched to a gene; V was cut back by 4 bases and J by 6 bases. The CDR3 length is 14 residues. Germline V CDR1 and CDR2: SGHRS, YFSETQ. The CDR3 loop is CASSRTGTSSEQYF. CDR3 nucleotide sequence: TGCGCCAGCAGCCGAACTGGGACTAGCAGCGAGCAGTACTTC.

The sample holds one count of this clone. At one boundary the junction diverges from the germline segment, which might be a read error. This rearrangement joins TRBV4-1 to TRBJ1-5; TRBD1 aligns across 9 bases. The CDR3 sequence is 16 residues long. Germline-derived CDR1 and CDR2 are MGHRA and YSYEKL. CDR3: CASSQDDRGSNQPQHF. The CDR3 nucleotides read TGTGCCAGCAGCCAAGATGACAGGGGGAGCAATCAGCCCCAGCATTTT.

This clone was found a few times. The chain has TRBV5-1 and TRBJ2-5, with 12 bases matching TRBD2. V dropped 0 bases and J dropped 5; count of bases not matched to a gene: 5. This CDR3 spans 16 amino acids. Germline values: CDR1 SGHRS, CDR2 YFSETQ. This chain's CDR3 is CASSLGGLAGRETQYF. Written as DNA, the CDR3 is TGCGCCAGCAGCTTGGGGGGACTAGCGGGTCGGGAGACCCAGTACTTC.

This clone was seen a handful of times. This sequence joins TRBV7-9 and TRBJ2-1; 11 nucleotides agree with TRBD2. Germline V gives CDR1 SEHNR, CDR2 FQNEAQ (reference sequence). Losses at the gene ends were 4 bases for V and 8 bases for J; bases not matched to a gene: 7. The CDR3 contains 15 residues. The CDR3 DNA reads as TGTGCCAGCAGCTCCGTCCGACTAGCGGGGTATGAGCAGTTCTTC. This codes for CASSSVRLAGYEQFF.

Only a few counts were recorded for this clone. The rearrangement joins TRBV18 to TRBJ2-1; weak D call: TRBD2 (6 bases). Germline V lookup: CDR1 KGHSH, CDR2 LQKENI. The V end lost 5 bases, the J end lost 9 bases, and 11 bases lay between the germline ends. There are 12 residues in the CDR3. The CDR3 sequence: CASSSQEGEQFF. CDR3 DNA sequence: TGTGCCAGCTCATCTCAGGAGGGTGAGCAGTTCTTC.

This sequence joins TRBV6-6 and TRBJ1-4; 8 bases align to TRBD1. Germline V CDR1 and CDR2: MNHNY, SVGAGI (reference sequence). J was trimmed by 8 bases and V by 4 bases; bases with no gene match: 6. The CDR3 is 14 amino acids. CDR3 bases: TGTGCCAGCAGTTCCAGGGGGCTTGAGGAAAAACTGTTTTTT. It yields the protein CASSSRGLEEKLFF.

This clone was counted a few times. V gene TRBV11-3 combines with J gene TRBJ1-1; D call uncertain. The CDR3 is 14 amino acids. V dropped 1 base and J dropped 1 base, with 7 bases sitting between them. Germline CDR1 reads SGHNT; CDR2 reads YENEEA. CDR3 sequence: CASSLGSSNTEAFF. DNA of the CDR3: TGTGCCAGCAGCTTAGGCAGTTCGAACACTGAAGCTTTCTTT.

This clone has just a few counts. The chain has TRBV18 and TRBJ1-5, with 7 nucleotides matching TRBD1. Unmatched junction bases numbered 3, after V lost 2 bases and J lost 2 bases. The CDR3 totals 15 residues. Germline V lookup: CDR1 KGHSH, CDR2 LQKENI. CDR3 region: CASSPVGQGNQPQHF. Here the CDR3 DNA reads TGTGCCAGCTCACCAGTTGGACAGGGCAATCAGCCCCAGCATTTT. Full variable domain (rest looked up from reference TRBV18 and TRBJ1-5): NAGVMQNPRHLVRRRGQEARLRCSPMKGHSHVYWYRQLPEEGLKFMVYLQKENIIDESGMPKERFSAEFPKEGPSILRIQQVVRGDSAAYFCASSPVGQGNQPQHFGDGTRLSIL.

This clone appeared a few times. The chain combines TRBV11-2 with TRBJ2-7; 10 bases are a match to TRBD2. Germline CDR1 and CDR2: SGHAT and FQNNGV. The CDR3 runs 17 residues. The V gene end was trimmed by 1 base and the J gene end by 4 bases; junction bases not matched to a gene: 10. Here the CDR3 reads CASSLGLLAGSPYEQYF. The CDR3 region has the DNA TGTGCCAGCAGCTTAGGCCTACTAGCGGGGAGCCCTTACGAGCAGTACTTC. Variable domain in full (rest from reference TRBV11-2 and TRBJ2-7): EAGVAQSPRYKIIEKRQSVAFWCNPISGHATLYWYQQILGQGPKLLIQFQNNGVVDDSQLPKDRFSAERLKGVDSTLKIQPAKLEDSAVYLCASSLGLLAGSPYEQYFGPGTRLTVT.

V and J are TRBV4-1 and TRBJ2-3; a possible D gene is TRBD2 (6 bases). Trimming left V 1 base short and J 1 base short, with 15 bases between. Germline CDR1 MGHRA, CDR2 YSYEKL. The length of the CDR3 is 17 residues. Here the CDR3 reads CASSQGGGMSGTDTQYF. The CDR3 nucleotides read TGCGCCAGCAGCCAAGGAGGAGGGATGTCGGGCACAGATACGCAGTATTTT.